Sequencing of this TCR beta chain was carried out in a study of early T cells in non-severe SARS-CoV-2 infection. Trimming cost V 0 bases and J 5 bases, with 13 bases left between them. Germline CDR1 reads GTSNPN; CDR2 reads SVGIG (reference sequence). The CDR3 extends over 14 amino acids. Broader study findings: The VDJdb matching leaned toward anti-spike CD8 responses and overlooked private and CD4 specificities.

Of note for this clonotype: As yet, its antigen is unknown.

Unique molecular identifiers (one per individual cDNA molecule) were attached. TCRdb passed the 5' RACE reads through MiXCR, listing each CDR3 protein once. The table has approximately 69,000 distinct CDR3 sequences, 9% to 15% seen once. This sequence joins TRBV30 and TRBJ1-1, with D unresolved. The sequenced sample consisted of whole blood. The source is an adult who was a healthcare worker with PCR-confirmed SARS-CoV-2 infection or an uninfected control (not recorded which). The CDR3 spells CAWSVLVGGTEAFF. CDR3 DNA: TGTGCCTGGAGTGTATTGGTCGGCGGGACTGAAGCTTTCTTT.